These T cell receptor beta chains were read from a single sample in a study of blood T cell repertoires in COVID-19. Some clones are missing from TCRdb's copy, which holds only in-frame ones; the method was immunoSEQ multiplex PCR. The sample has roughly 70,000 clones, 86% seen once. Source material: peripheral blood. The receptors here all came from a man aged 65-85 years with active COVID-19. Both conserved end residues are part of each CDR3. A D gene is named only where the DNA matches it firmly. Clone size is given for some rows only: seen once, a few or many times, or a class if the clone is expanded.

v_gene: TRBV30; abundance: NA; j_gene: TRBJ1-5; d_gene: TRBD1; CDR3nt: TGTGCCTGGAGCGTCCCGGGACAGGGGTGGCAGCCCCAGCATTTT; CDR3aa: CAWSVPGQGWQPQHF
v_gene: TRBV3-1/TRBV3-2; abundance: NA; j_gene: TRBJ2-5; d_gene: TRBD1; CDR3nt: TGTGCCAGCAGCGCCGGGACAGGGGGTCGGGGAGAGACCCAGTACTTC; CDR3aa: CASSAGTGGRGETQYF
v_gene: TRBV14; abundance: NA; j_gene: TRBJ2-3; d_gene: NA; CDR3nt: TGTGCCAGCAGCCCGGGCACAGATACGCAGTATTTT; CDR3aa: CASSPGTDTQYF
v_gene: TRBV5-5; abundance: NA; j_gene: TRBJ2-7; d_gene: TRBD2; CDR3nt: TGTGCCAGCAGCTTGGCGGGACTAGCCCACGAGCAGTACTTC; CDR3aa: CASSLAGLAHEQYF
v_gene: TRBV6-5; abundance: NA; j_gene: TRBJ1-1; d_gene: TRBD1; CDR3nt: TGTGCCAGCAGACCCGACAGGGTACGCACTGAAGCTTTCTTT; CDR3aa: CASRPDRVRTEAFF
v_gene: TRBV7-7; abundance: NA; j_gene: TRBJ2-1; d_gene: TRBD2; CDR3nt: TGTGCTAGCAGCTTACTAGCGGGACCAGTGCAGTTCTTC; CDR3aa: CASSLLAGPVQFF
v_gene: TRBV27; abundance: NA; j_gene: TRBJ1-2; d_gene: NA; CDR3nt: TGTGCCAGCAGTTTTGGGGGGGGCTCAGGGCTTCGCCTCTATGGCTACACCTTC; CDR3aa: CASSFGGGSGLRLYGYTF
v_gene: TRBV7-2; abundance: NA; j_gene: TRBJ2-5; d_gene: NA; CDR3nt: TGTGCCAGCAGCTTTTGGAGTGAGACCCAGTACTTC; CDR3aa: CASSFWSETQYF
v_gene: TRBV4-3; abundance: NA; j_gene: TRBJ2-3; d_gene: NA; CDR3nt: TGCGCCAGCAGCCTCTATCGCGGGGCGGGCACAGATACGCAGTATTTT; CDR3aa: CASSLYRGAGTDTQYF
v_gene: TRBV28; abundance: once; j_gene: TRBJ1-1; d_gene: NA; CDR3nt: TGTGCCAGCAGTCAGGGGCCGGGGACTGAAGCTTTCTTT; CDR3aa: CASSQGPGTEAFF
v_gene: TRBV6-1; abundance: once; j_gene: TRBJ2-1; d_gene: NA; CDR3nt: TGTGCCAGCAGTGAAGCGGGGGGGGCTCTAGGCTCCTACAATGAGCAGTTCTTC; CDR3aa: CASSEAGGALGSYNEQFF
v_gene: TRBV19; abundance: NA; j_gene: TRBJ1-1; d_gene: NA; CDR3nt: TGTGCCAGTAGTCGCGGGGCGGTGGACACTGAAGCTTTCTTT; CDR3aa: CASSRGAVDTEAFF
v_gene: TRBV6-5; abundance: NA; j_gene: TRBJ2-2; d_gene: NA; CDR3nt: TGTGCCAGCAGTTACGGGGGACAGAACACCGGGGAGCTGTTTTTT; CDR3aa: CASSYGGQNTGELFF
v_gene: TRBV19; abundance: NA; j_gene: TRBJ2-3; d_gene: TRBD1; CDR3nt: TGTGCCAGTAGTATGGGGGGGACAGGGTCCGATACGCAGTATTTT; CDR3aa: CASSMGGTGSDTQYF
v_gene: TRBV5-4; abundance: NA; j_gene: TRBJ2-5; d_gene: TRBD2; CDR3nt: TGTGCCAGCAGAGCCCCCGGGACTAGGAGGGAGACCCAGTACTTC; CDR3aa: CASRAPGTRRETQYF
v_gene: TRBV24-1; abundance: once; j_gene: TRBJ2-5; d_gene: NA; CDR3nt: TGTGCCACCAGTGATCCCGGAGGGGCGCTCCAAGAGACCCAGTACTTC; CDR3aa: CATSDPGGALQETQYF
v_gene: TRBV19; abundance: NA; j_gene: TRBJ2-7; d_gene: TRBD1; CDR3nt: TGTGCCAGTAGCAGAACACAGGGGTCCGAGCAGTACTTC; CDR3aa: CASSRTQGSEQYF
v_gene: TRBV9; abundance: NA; j_gene: TRBJ2-2; d_gene: TRBD2; CDR3nt: TGTGCCAGCAGCGCCGGGACTAGCGGGAGAGGCACCGGGGAGCTGTTTTTT; CDR3aa: CASSAGTSGRGTGELFF
v_gene: TRBV16; abundance: NA; j_gene: TRBJ1-1; d_gene: NA; CDR3nt: TGTGCCAGCAGCCAATGGAGGGATCCTGAAGCTTTCTTT; CDR3aa: CASSQWRDPEAFF
v_gene: TRBV2; abundance: NA; j_gene: TRBJ1-6; d_gene: NA; CDR3nt: TGTGCCAGTAGAACGGGGGGGGCAGCTTCACCCCTCCACTTT; CDR3aa: CASRTGGAASPLHF
v_gene: TRBV11-2; abundance: NA; j_gene: TRBJ2-3; d_gene: TRBD2; CDR3nt: TGTGCCAGCAGCTCTAGCGGGAGAGTGGGAGATACGCAGTATTTT; CDR3aa: CASSSSGRVGDTQYF
v_gene: TRBV19; abundance: NA; j_gene: TRBJ1-2; d_gene: TRBD1; CDR3nt: TGTGCCAGTAACGGGGGACAGACGAACTATGGCTACACCTTC; CDR3aa: CASNGGQTNYGYTF
v_gene: TRBV30; abundance: NA; j_gene: TRBJ2-1; d_gene: NA; CDR3nt: TGTGCCTGGAGTGCCCCGAGGGAGCAGTTCTTC; CDR3aa: CAWSAPREQFF
v_gene: TRBV7-3; abundance: medium-sized; j_gene: TRBJ1-2; d_gene: NA; CDR3nt: TGTGCCAGCAGCCCCACGGTCCAACCTGGCGGTAGTGGATCAGGCTACACCTTC; CDR3aa: CASSPTVQPGGSGSGYTF
v_gene: TRBV28; abundance: once; j_gene: TRBJ2-7; d_gene: TRBD1; CDR3nt: TGTGCCAGCAGAAGAGACCGGGACAGCTACGAGCAGTACTTC; CDR3aa: CASRRDRDSYEQYF
v_gene: TRBV11-1; abundance: NA; j_gene: TRBJ2-4; d_gene: NA; CDR3nt: TGTGCCAGCAGCCCCTCACGACTTCCGGACATTCAGTACTTC; CDR3aa: CASSPSRLPDIQYF
v_gene: TRBV6-2/TRBV6-3; abundance: NA; j_gene: TRBJ2-5; d_gene: TRBD2; CDR3nt: TGTGCCAGCAGTTCCACTAGCGGGAGGGCCGGGGAGACCCAGTACTTC; CDR3aa: CASSSTSGRAGETQYF
v_gene: TRBV5-4; abundance: few; j_gene: TRBJ1-3; d_gene: NA; CDR3nt: TGTGCCAGCAGCTGGGGGGGGGCTGGAAACACCATATATTTT; CDR3aa: CASSWGGAGNTIYF
v_gene: TRBV7-2; abundance: NA; j_gene: TRBJ2-5; d_gene: NA; CDR3nt: TGTGCCAGCAGCGCCCAGTGGGGGCCGCAAGAGACCCAGTACTTC; CDR3aa: CASSAQWGPQETQYF
v_gene: TRBV5-1; abundance: NA; j_gene: TRBJ2-1; d_gene: NA; CDR3nt: TGCGCCAGCAGCTTGGGCACATACAATGAGCAGTTCTTC; CDR3aa: CASSLGTYNEQFF
v_gene: TRBV4-3; abundance: once; j_gene: TRBJ2-3; d_gene: TRBD2; CDR3nt: TGCGCCAGCAGCCGCTTAGCGGGAGGGGAGGATACGCAGTATTTT; CDR3aa: CASSRLAGGEDTQYF
v_gene: TRBV30; abundance: NA; j_gene: TRBJ2-2; d_gene: NA; CDR3nt: TGTGCCTGGAGTGTTGGGGGGTTCACCGGGGAGCTGTTTTTT; CDR3aa: CAWSVGGFTGELFF
v_gene: TRBV5-4; abundance: NA; j_gene: TRBJ2-1; d_gene: NA; CDR3nt: TGTGCCAGCAGCCCCGGACCCACAGAGGGTAATGAGCAGTTCTTC; CDR3aa: CASSPGPTEGNEQFF
v_gene: TRBV7-2; abundance: NA; j_gene: TRBJ2-5; d_gene: NA; CDR3nt: TGTGCCAGCAGCTCCCCCCGGGGGTTAAGTCAAGAGACCCAGTACTTC; CDR3aa: CASSSPRGLSQETQYF
v_gene: TRBV19; abundance: NA; j_gene: TRBJ2-7; d_gene: TRBD1; CDR3nt: TGTGCCAGTAGTGAGGACAGGGGACTCGAGCAGTACTTC; CDR3aa: CASSEDRGLEQYF
v_gene: TRBV6-2/TRBV6-3; abundance: NA; j_gene: TRBJ1-1; d_gene: TRBD1; CDR3nt: TGTGCCAGCAGTTACCCCGGGCAGGGGGCCTATGAAGCTTTCTTT; CDR3aa: CASSYPGQGAYEAFF
v_gene: TRBV28; abundance: NA; j_gene: TRBJ1-2; d_gene: TRBD1; CDR3nt: TGTGCCAGCAGTTTAGTGGCAGGGGGCTTTGGCTACACCTTC; CDR3aa: CASSLVAGGFGYTF
v_gene: TRBV7-2; abundance: once; j_gene: TRBJ1-2; d_gene: NA; CDR3nt: TGTGCCAGCAGCTTAGCGGGCGGGGGGCGGAGCTATGGCTACACCTTC; CDR3aa: CASSLAGGGRSYGYTF
v_gene: TRBV28; abundance: NA; j_gene: TRBJ1-5; d_gene: TRBD1; CDR3nt: TGTGCCAGCAGAAACGGACAGGGGCATAGCAATCAGCCCCAGCATTTT; CDR3aa: CASRNGQGHSNQPQHF
v_gene: TRBV7-2; abundance: NA; j_gene: TRBJ1-1; d_gene: TRBD1; CDR3nt: TGTGCCAGCAGCTTGGACAACAGGGGTGCTGAAGCTTTCTTT; CDR3aa: CASSLDNRGAEAFF
v_gene: TRBV30; abundance: NA; j_gene: TRBJ2-7; d_gene: NA; CDR3nt: TGTGCCAGCAGCAGGAATGACCCGAGAAACGAGCAGTACTTC; CDR3aa: CASSRNDPRNEQYF
v_gene: TRBV29-1; abundance: NA; j_gene: TRBJ2-7; d_gene: NA; CDR3nt: TGCAGCGTCGCGGGACAGAGCTCCTACGAGCAGTACTTC; CDR3aa: CSVAGQSSYEQYF
v_gene: TRBV5-6; abundance: NA; j_gene: TRBJ2-1; d_gene: TRBD2; CDR3nt: TGTGCCAGCAGCTTGGGCGGGAGCTCCTACAATGAGCAGTTCTTC; CDR3aa: CASSLGGSSYNEQFF
v_gene: TRBV5-4; abundance: NA; j_gene: TRBJ1-1; d_gene: NA; CDR3nt: TGTGCCAGCAGCTTGGATGGGGGGGGCACTGAAGCTTTCTTT; CDR3aa: CASSLDGGGTEAFF
v_gene: TRBV28; abundance: NA; j_gene: TRBJ2-5; d_gene: TRBD2; CDR3nt: TGTGCCAGCATGCAGCGGGAGGGCCCTCGTCAAGAGACCCAGTACTTC; CDR3aa: CASMQREGPRQETQYF
v_gene: TRBV5-4; abundance: NA; j_gene: TRBJ2-3; d_gene: NA; CDR3nt: TGTGCCAGCAGCCCCACCTGGCCAGATACGCAGTATTTT; CDR3aa: CASSPTWPDTQYF
v_gene: TRBV7-9; abundance: NA; j_gene: TRBJ1-6; d_gene: NA; CDR3nt: TGTGCCAGCCGGGAAGGGAATTCACCCCTCCACTTT; CDR3aa: CASREGNSPLHF
v_gene: TRBV6-6; abundance: once; j_gene: TRBJ1-1; d_gene: TRBD1; CDR3nt: TGTGCGGCCAGGGACAGGGATTTTTCTAGAGCTTTCTTT; CDR3aa: CAARDRDFSRAFF
v_gene: TRBV11-2; abundance: NA; j_gene: TRBJ2-3; d_gene: TRBD2; CDR3nt: TGTGCCAGCAGCTTAGATGGGGACTACACAGATACGCAGTATTTT; CDR3aa: CASSLDGDYTDTQYF
v_gene: TRBV28; abundance: NA; j_gene: TRBJ1-5; d_gene: NA; CDR3nt: TGTGCCAGCAGTTTGGAGGGTCAGCCCCAGCATTTT; CDR3aa: CASSLEGQPQHF
v_gene: TRBV29-1; abundance: NA; j_gene: TRBJ2-1; d_gene: TRBD1; CDR3nt: TGCACGACCGGGACAGGGGGCAATGAGCAGTTCTTC; CDR3aa: CTTGTGGNEQFF
v_gene: TRBV7-9; abundance: NA; j_gene: TRBJ2-1; d_gene: TRBD2; CDR3nt: TGTGCCAGCAGCCCCATTGGGACCCTAGCGGGCGACAATGAGCAGTTCTTC; CDR3aa: CASSPIGTLAGDNEQFF
v_gene: TRBV5-1; abundance: NA; j_gene: TRBJ2-2; d_gene: TRBD2; CDR3nt: TGCGCCAGCAGCTGGGGGGTAGCGGGAGTGTACACCGGGGAGCTGTTTTTT; CDR3aa: CASSWGVAGVYTGELFF
v_gene: TRBV11-3; abundance: NA; j_gene: TRBJ2-3; d_gene: NA; CDR3nt: TGTGCCAGCAGCCCCCCAGGGCTGCTGGATACGCAGTATTTT; CDR3aa: CASSPPGLLDTQYF
v_gene: TRBV5-4; abundance: NA; j_gene: TRBJ2-2; d_gene: TRBD1; CDR3nt: TGTGCCAGCAGTTCCGCAGACAGGGGGTCCACCGGGGAGCTGTTTTTT; CDR3aa: CASSSADRGSTGELFF